This entry is about one TCR beta chain. Unmatched junction bases numbered 9, after V lost 2 bases and J lost 10 bases. The CDR3 runs to 15 residues. CDR1 and CDR2 from the germline V gene are SGHNT and YYREEE (reference sequence). This sample was included in a study of OX40 agonist ivuxolimab in advanced cancers. Turning to the study itself: Previous treatment with anti-PD-1, anti-PD-L1 or anti-CTLA-4 therapy was allowed; about 44% had received some. A partial response was reached by three patients: one with hepatocellular carcinoma and two with cutaneous melanoma.

The protocol was immunoSEQ multiplex PCR, while the TCRdb copy is restricted to in-frame clones and leaves out a portion. The sample lists tens of thousands of clones; 75% to 90% were seen once. Blood samples were obtained at baseline, cycle 4 day 1, and cycle 7 day 1. The source was CD4+ or CD8+ T cells sorted from blood, collected in a trial of the OX40 agonist ivuxolimab. This chain uses TRBV5-4 with TRBJ2-1, with 10 bases that match TRBD2. This TCR came from an adult with an advanced solid tumor such as melanoma, head and neck, liver or kidney cancer. The CDR3 loop is CASSFPSGGPSEQFF. Here the CDR3 DNA reads TGTGCCAGCAGCTTCCCTAGCGGGGGCCCCAGCGAGCAGTTCTTC.